This T cell receptor (beta chain) was found in a study of OX40 agonist ivuxolimab in advanced cancers. This CDR3 spans 15 amino acids. The germline V gene has CDR1 SGHRS and CDR2 YFSETQ. Data came from immunoSEQ multiplex PCR; TCRdb stores just in-frame clones and leaves some out. This sample yields 60,000 to 90,000 clones, of which just over 85% are seen a single time; roughly 0.75% belongs to the top ten. This receptor was identified in an adult with an advanced solid tumor such as melanoma, head and neck, liver or kidney cancer. The material sequenced was CD4+ or CD8+ T cells sorted from blood, taken in a trial of the OX40 agonist ivuxolimab. The genes are TRBV5-1 and TRBJ2-5; D call uncertain. The assigned J gene may be wrong: the sequence end matches TRBJ2-7 better. The CDR3 sequence: CASKPRSQTTYEQYF. As DNA, the CDR3 is TGCGCCAGCAAGCCCCGAAGTCAGACAACCTACGAGCAGTACTTC.